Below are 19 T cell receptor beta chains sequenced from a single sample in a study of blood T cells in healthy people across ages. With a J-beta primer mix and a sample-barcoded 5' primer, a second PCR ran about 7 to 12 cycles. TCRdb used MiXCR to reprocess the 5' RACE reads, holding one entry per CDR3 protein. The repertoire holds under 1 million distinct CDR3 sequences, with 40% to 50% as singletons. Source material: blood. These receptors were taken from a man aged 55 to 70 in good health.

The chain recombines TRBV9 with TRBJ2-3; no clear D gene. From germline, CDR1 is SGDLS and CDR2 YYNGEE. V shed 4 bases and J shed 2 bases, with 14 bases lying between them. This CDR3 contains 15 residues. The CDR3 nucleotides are TGTGCCAGCAGCCCAAGACGGCAGGCCACAGATACGCAGTATTTT. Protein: CASSPRRQATDTQYF.

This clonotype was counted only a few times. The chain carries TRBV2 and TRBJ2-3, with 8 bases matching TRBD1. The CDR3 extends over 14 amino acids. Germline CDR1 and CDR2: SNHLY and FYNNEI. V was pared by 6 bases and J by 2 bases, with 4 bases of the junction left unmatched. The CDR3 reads CASRGQASTDTQYF. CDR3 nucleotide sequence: TGTGCCAGCAGGGGACAGGCCTCCACAGATACGCAGTATTTT. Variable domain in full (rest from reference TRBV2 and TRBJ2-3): EPEVTQTPSHQVTQMGQEVILRCVPISNHLYFYWYRQILGQKVEFLVSFYNNEISEKSEIFDDQFSVERPDGSNFTLKIRSTKLEDSAMYFCASRGQASTDTQYFGPGTRLTVL.

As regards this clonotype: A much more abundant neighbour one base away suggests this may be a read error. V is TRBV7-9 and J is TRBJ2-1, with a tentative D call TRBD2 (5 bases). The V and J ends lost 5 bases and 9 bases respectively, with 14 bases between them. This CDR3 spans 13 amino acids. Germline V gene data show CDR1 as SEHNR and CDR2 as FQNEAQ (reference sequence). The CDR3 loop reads CASSAGDYGEQFF. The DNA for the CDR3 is TGTGCCAGCAGCGCGGGCGACTATGGTGAGCAGTTCTTC.

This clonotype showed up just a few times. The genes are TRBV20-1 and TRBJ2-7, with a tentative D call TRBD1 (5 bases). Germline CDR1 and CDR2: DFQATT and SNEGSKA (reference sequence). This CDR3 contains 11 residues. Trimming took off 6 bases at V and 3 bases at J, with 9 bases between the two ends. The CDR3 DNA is TGCAGTGCCAGACAGCACTACGAGCAGTACTTC. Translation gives CSARQHYEQYF.

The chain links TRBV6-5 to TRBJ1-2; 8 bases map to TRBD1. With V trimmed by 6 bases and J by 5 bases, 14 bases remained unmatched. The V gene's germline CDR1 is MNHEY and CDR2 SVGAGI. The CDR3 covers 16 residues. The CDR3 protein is CASRPSQGVTPYGYTF. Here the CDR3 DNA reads TGTGCCAGCAGACCCTCACAGGGGGTGACCCCTTATGGCTACACCTTC.

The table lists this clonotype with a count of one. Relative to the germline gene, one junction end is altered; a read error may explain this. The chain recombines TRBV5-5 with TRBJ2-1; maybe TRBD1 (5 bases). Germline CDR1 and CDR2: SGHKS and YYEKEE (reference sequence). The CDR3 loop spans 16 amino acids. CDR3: CAGSLSILQGRNEQFF. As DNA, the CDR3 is TGTGCCGGCAGCTTGTCCATCCTTCAGGGCAGGAATGAGCAGTTCTTC.

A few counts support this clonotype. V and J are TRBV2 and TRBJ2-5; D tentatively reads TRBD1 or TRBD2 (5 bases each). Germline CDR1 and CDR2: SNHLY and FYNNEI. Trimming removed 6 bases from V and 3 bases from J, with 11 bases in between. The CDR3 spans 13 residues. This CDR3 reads CASRQGRKETQYF. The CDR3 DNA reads TGTGCCAGCAGGCAGGGACGAAAAGAGACCCAGTACTTC.

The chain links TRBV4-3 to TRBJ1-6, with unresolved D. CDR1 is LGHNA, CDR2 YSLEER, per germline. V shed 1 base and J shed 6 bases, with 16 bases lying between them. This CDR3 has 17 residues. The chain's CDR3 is CASSQAGLQSPNSPLHF. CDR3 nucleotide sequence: TGCGCCAGCAGCCAAGCAGGACTACAATCCCCTAATTCACCCCTCCACTTT.

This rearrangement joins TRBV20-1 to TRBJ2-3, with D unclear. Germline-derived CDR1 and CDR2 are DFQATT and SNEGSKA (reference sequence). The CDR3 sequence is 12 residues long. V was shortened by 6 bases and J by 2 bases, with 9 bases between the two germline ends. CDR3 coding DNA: TGCAGTGCCCCCTCCTCCACAGATACGCAGTATTTT. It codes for CSAPSSTDTQYF.

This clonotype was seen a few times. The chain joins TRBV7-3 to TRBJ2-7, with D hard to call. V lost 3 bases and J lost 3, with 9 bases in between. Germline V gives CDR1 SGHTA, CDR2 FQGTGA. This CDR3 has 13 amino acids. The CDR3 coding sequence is TGTGCCAGCAGCTTCACGGCCGACTACGAGCAGTACTTC. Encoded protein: CASSFTADYEQYF.

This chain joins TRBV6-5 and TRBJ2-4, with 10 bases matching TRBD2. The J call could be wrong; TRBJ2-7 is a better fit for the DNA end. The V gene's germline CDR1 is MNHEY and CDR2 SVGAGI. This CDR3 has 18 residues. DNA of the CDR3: TGTGCCAGCAGTTACTTCGGCTTAGCGGGGGGACTCTCCTACGAGCAGTACTTC. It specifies CASSYFGLAGGLSYEQYF.

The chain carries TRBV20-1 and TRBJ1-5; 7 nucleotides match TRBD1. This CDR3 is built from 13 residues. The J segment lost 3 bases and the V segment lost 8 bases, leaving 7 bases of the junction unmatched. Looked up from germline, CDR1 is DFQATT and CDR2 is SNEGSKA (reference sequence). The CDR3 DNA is TGCAGTATCTACAGGGGTCCCAATCAGCCCCAGCATTTT. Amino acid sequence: CSIYRGPNQPQHF.

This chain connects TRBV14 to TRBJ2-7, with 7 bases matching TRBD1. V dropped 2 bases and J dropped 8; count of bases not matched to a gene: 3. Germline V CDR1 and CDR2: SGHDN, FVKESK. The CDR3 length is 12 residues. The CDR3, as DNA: TGTGCCAGCAGCCAATTACAGGGGAAGCAGTACTTC. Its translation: CASSQLQGKQYF.

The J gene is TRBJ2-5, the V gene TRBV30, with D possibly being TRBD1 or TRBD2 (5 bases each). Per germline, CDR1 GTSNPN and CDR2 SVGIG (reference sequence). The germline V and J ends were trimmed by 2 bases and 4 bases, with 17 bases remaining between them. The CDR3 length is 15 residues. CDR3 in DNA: TGTGCCTGGAGTTCGGGACCCATGGCGGGAGAGACCCAGTACTTC. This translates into CAWSSGPMAGETQYF.

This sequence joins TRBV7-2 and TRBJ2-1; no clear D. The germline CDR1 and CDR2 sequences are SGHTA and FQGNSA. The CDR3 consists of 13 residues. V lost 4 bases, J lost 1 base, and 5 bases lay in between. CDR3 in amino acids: CASSSHSYNEQFF. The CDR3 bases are TGTGCCAGCAGCTCCCATTCCTACAATGAGCAGTTCTTC. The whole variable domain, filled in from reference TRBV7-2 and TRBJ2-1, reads GAGVSQSPSNKVTEKGKDVELRCDPISGHTALYWYRQSLGQGLEFLIYFQGNSAPDKSGLPSDRFSAERTGGSVSTLTIQRTQQEDSAVYLCASSSHSYNEQFFGPGTRLTVL.

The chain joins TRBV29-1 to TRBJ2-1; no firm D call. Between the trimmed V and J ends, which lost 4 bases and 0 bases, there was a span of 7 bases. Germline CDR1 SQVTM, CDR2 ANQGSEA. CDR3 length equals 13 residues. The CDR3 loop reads CSVAHPSYNEQFF. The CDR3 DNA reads TGCAGCGTTGCGCACCCCTCCTACAATGAGCAGTTCTTC.

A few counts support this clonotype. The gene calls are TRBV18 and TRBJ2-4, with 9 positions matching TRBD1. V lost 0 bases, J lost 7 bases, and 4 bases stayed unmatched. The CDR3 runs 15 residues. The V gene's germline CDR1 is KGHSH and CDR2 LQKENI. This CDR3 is CASSPPDRGENIQYF. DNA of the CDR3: TGTGCCAGCTCACCACCGGACAGGGGAGAGAACATTCAGTACTTC.

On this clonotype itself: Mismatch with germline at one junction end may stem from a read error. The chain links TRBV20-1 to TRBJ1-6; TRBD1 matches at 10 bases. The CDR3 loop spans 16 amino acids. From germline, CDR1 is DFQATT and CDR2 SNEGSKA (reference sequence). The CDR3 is CSTRAGTGVRNSPLHF. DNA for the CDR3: TGCAGTACTAGAGCCGGGACAGGGGTACGGAATTCACCCCTCCACTTT.

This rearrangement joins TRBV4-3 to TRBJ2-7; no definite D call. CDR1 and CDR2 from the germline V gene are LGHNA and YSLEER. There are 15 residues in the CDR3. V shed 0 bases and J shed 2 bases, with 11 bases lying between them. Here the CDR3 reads CASSQDLHITYEQYF. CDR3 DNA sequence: TGCGCCAGCAGCCAAGATCTCCACATAACCTACGAGCAGTACTTC.